This T cell receptor beta chain was captured in a study of T cell responses to AZD1222 COVID-19 vaccine. The CDR3 contains 16 residues. V lost 1 base and J 0 bases, leaving 12 bases between the germline ends. Germline lookup yields CDR1 SGHDN and CDR2 FVKESK. Clones were sequenced by immunoSEQ multiplex PCR, and TCRdb holds only the in-frame ones, with some missing. The sample has 130,000 or so clones, roughly 84% seen once. The origin of this receptor is an adult who received the AZD1222 COVID-19 vaccine. V usage is TRBV14 and J usage is TRBJ1-1; maybe TRBD1 (5 bases). The sample here was peripheral blood, taken 28 days after the second AZD1222 dose. This CDR3 is CASSQVLGTVNTEAFF. CDR3 DNA: TGTGCCAGCAGCCAAGTTTTAGGGACGGTGAACACTGAAGCTTTCTTT.